The 24 T cell receptor beta chains below were found in one sample sequenced in a study of cytomegalovirus exposure and HLA in healthy donors. Vbeta (60) and Jbeta (13) primers were used in the PCR. This table comes from immunoSEQ multiplex PCR, and its TCRdb copy is limited to in-frame clones, with some not included. The sample has roughly 150,000 clones, more than 80% seen once. Sequenced: PBMCs. The receptor set was obtained from a woman aged 40 to 50 in good health and CMV-seropositive.

The rearrangement joins TRBV28 to TRBJ2-3, with D possibly matching TRBD2 (6 bases). The germline CDR1 and CDR2 sequences are MDHEN and SYDVKM. The CDR3 has 12 amino acids. In nucleotides, the CDR3 is TGTGCGGGGGGACGGAGCACAGATACGCAGTATTTT. Translating it yields CAGGRSTDTQYF.

The chain couples TRBV2 to TRBJ2-7; a weak D match, TRBD2 (6 bases). V was clipped by 6 bases and J by 4 bases, with 13 bases between them. The CDR3 sequence is 13 residues long. Germline V gene sequence: CDR1 SNHLY, CDR2 FYNNEI. CDR3 loop: CASRRDPAYEQYF. CDR3 sequence (DNA): TGTGCCAGCAGGCGGGACCCCGCTTACGAGCAGTACTTC.

The J gene is TRBJ2-6, the V gene TRBV2; 10 bases are shared with TRBD1. Germline V gene data show CDR1 as SNHLY and CDR2 as FYNNEI. The CDR3 is 18 amino acids. Trimming removed 6 bases from V and 2 bases from J; junction bases left unmatched: 10. CDR3 bases: TGTGCCAGCAGGCCCGGAAAAGGACAGGGGGCTGGGGCCAACGTCCTGACTTTC. It yields the protein CASRPGKGQGAGANVLTF. Looking up the rest from reference TRBV2 and TRBJ2-6 gives the full variable domain: EPEVTQTPSHQVTQMGQEVILRCVPISNHLYFYWYRQILGQKVEFLVSFYNNEISEKSEIFDDQFSVERPDGSNFTLKIRSTKLEDSAMYFCASRPGKGQGAGANVLTFGAGSRLTVL.

V is TRBV9 and J is TRBJ2-1; no firm D call. The V gene's germline CDR1 is SGDLS and CDR2 YYNGEE. The CDR3 length is 16 residues. V lost 4 bases and J 0 bases, leaving 14 bases between the germline ends. The CDR3 nucleotides read TGTGCCAGCAGCCCTCAAGCTCTTTACTCCTACAATGAGCAGTTCTTC. Translation gives CASSPQALYSYNEQFF.

Only one count was recorded for this clone. The chain links TRBV19 to TRBJ2-3; no firm D call. V lost 3 bases and J lost 4, with 11 bases in between. The CDR3 loop spans 14 amino acids. The germline V gene encodes CDR1 LNHDA and CDR2 SQIVND (reference sequence). The CDR3 here is CASSIHTRPDTQYF. Here the CDR3 DNA reads TGTGCCAGTAGTATTCATACGAGGCCAGATACGCAGTATTTT.

This clone has more than one count but fewer than ten. The chain employs TRBV9 and TRBJ2-1; D is possibly TRBD2 (5 bases). CDR1 is SGDLS and CDR2 is YYNGEE in the germline V gene. Trimming took off 4 bases at V and 5 bases at J, with 19 bases between the two ends. The CDR3 totals 16 residues. In nucleotides, the CDR3 is TGTGCCAGCAGCTTAGTGGGAGTAAGTGAGAACAATGAGCAGTTCTTC. This gives the protein CASSLVGVSENNEQFF. Looking up the rest from reference TRBV9 and TRBJ2-1 gives the full variable domain: DSGVTQTPKHLITATGQRVTLRCSPRSGDLSVYWYQQSLDQGLQFLIQYYNGEERAKGNILERFSAQQFPDLHSELNLSSLELGDSALYFCASSLVGVSENNEQFFGPGTRLTVL.

The chain recombines TRBV6-1 with TRBJ1-2; 10 bases are shared with TRBD1. CDR1 MNHNS and CDR2 SASEGT come from the germline V gene. There are 15 residues in the CDR3. Trimming removed 0 bases from V and 9 bases from J; junction bases left unmatched: 7. CDR3 DNA sequence: TGTGCCAGCAGTGAAGCCTCAGGGACAGGGGAGAGCTACACCTTC. Translating it yields CASSEASGTGESYTF.

This chain joins TRBV6-1 and TRBJ2-7; tentatively, D is TRBD2 (5 bases). V was cut by 2 bases and J by 3 bases, with 8 bases left in between. The CDR3 is 13 amino acids. In germline, CDR1 is MNHNS, CDR2 SASEGT. CDR3 loop: CASSETGNYEQYF. CDR3 DNA sequence: TGTGCCAGCAGTGAAACGGGAAACTACGAGCAGTACTTC.

This clone was picked up one time. Other nucleotide sequences from this sample produce the same CDR3. The chain has TRBV6-1 and TRBJ2-3; 9 nucleotides match TRBD2. Germline CDR1 and CDR2: MNHNS and SASEGT. J was trimmed by 2 bases and V by 2 bases; bases with no gene match: 5. The CDR3 covers 16 residues. The CDR3 bases are TGTGCCAGCAGTGAATCAAGCGGGGGGTTCACAGATACGCAGTATTTT. Amino acids: CASSESSGGFTDTQYF.

This clone has a handful of counts. The chain couples TRBV5-1 to TRBJ1-1; tentatively, D is TRBD1 (5 bases). CDR1 SGHRS and CDR2 YFSETQ come from the germline V gene. V was trimmed by 1 base and J by 5 bases, leaving 9 bases between them. The CDR3 consists of 13 residues. CDR3 residues: CASSLKGVTEAFF. The CDR3 DNA reads as TGCGCCAGCAGCTTGAAAGGGGTGACTGAAGCTTTCTTT.

The V gene is TRBV2, the J gene TRBJ2-5, with D possibly being TRBD2 (7 bases). This CDR3 is 15 amino acids long. The V gene's germline CDR1 is SNHLY and CDR2 FYNNEI. V lost 5 bases, J lost 3 bases, and 16 bases lay in between. In nucleotides, the CDR3 is TGTGCCAGCAGTTTGGATACGGGGGGCGAAGAGACCCAGTACTTC. Translation gives CASSLDTGGEETQYF.

The CDR3 loop is CASSRGQGGVATNEKLFF. The CDR3 DNA sequence: TGTGCCAGCAGCCGAGGACAGGGGGGCGTTGCAACTAATGAAAAACTGTTTTTT. This chain connects TRBV7-8 to TRBJ1-4; TRBD1 matches 10 bases. Germline values: CDR1 SGHVS, CDR2 FQNEAQ. Trimming at V came to 5 bases and at J to 0 bases, leaving 9 bases not matched to a gene. The CDR3 is 18 amino acids.

The chain carries TRBV27 and TRBJ1-1; D remains ambiguous. Deletions cut 4 bases from V and 4 bases from J, with 13 bases between. The CDR3 has 14 amino acids. Germline assignment: CDR1 MNHEY and CDR2 SMNVEV (reference sequence). CDR3 loop: CASSSITAVTEAFF. The CDR3 DNA reads TGTGCCAGCAGTTCCATAACAGCTGTCACTGAAGCTTTCTTT.

This clone appeared a few times. The chain carries TRBV2 and TRBJ1-5, with a weak D call TRBD1 (6 bases). Germline V gene data show CDR1 as SNHLY and CDR2 as FYNNEI. This CDR3 is 14 amino acids long. V gave up 6 bases and J gave up 7 bases, with 16 bases separating them. The CDR3 DNA is TGTGCCAGCAGCAAACAGGGTATGGGACAGCCCCAGCATTTT. Its translation: CASSKQGMGQPQHF.

The chain joins TRBV28 to TRBJ2-1; D is possibly TRBD1 (5 bases). The germline V gene has CDR1 MDHEN and CDR2 SYDVKM. Deletions cut 4 bases from V and 8 bases from J, with 27 bases between. The CDR3 extends over 18 amino acids. The CDR3 region has the DNA TGTGCCAGCAGTTCTTACCCCTCCCTCAGGGATAACGCATATGAGCAGTTCTTC. Amino acids: CASSSYPSLRDNAYEQFF.

This clone appeared once. The chain carries TRBV5-6 and TRBJ1-4, with D tentatively TRBD1 (5 bases). V dropped 4 bases and J dropped 0 bases, with 13 bases sitting between them. The germline gives CDR1 SGHDT, CDR2 YYEEEE. The CDR3 extends over 16 amino acids. The CDR3 coding sequence is TGTGCCAGCAGCAAATCGACAGACTCAACTAATGAAAAACTGTTTTTT. Translation gives CASSKSTDSTNEKLFF.

The rearrangement links TRBV11-2 to TRBJ1-5; a weak D match, TRBD1 (5 bases). Germline CDR1 and CDR2: SGHAT and FQNNGV. The CDR3 is 16 amino acids. V lost 1 base and J 6 bases, leaving 16 bases between the germline ends. In DNA, the CDR3 is TGTGCCAGCAGCTTAGTAGGCAGGGTCTCGGGTCAGCCCCAGCATTTT. Translated: CASSLVGRVSGQPQHF.

The chain carries TRBV5-4 and TRBJ2-5, with D possibly TRBD2 on 5 matching bases. The germline V gene encodes CDR1 SGHNT and CDR2 YYREEE (reference sequence). This CDR3 has 14 residues. V was trimmed by 4 bases and J by 4 bases, leaving 14 bases between them. CDR3 bases: TGTGCCAGCAGCGCTGACATAGGGAGAGAGACCCAGTACTTC. Protein product: CASSADIGRETQYF.

The chain employs TRBV27 and TRBJ2-1; TRBD2 matches 7 bases. The CDR3 extends over 15 amino acids. V dropped 0 bases and J dropped 2; count of bases not matched to a gene: 1. Germline CDR1 reads MNHEY; CDR2 reads SMNVEV (reference sequence). CDR3 loop: CASSLSSGAYNEQFF. CDR3 DNA sequence: TGTGCCAGCAGTTTATCCAGCGGGGCCTACAATGAGCAGTTCTTC.

The chain employs TRBV28 and TRBJ1-3, with D possibly TRBD1 on 5 matching bases. Trimming took 6 bases from V and 0 from J, leaving 9 bases between them. The CDR3 length is 14 residues. Germline CDR1 is MDHEN and CDR2 is SYDVKM. In DNA, the CDR3 is TGTGCCAGCAGGTCAGGGTTCTCTGGAAACACCATATATTTT. Its protein product is CASRSGFSGNTIYF.

The DNA of the CDR3 is TGCAGCGTTGTGACATCCCCCGGTAGCAATCAGCCCCAGCATTTT. This gives the protein CSVVTSPGSNQPQHF. This chain uses TRBV29-1 with TRBJ1-5; D gene uncertain. Germline values: CDR1 SQVTM, CDR2 ANQGSEA. Trimming took off 4 bases at V and 0 bases at J, with 13 bases between the two ends. The CDR3 totals 15 residues.

Concerning this clone: The sample has other DNA sequences that encode this CDR3 too. V usage is TRBV15 and J usage is TRBJ1-2, with D hard to call. V was shortened by 0 bases and J by 5 bases, with 4 bases between the two germline ends. CDR1 and CDR2 from the germline V gene are LNHNV and YYDKDF (reference sequence). This CDR3 has 12 amino acids. CDR3 DNA: TGTGCCACCAGCAGAGATCGGTATGGCTACACCTTC. It encodes CATSRDRYGYTF.

The chain recombines TRBV27 with TRBJ1-6; possibly TRBD1 for D (5 bases). With 4 bases removed from V and 8 bases from J, the gap between germline ends came to 12 bases. CDR1 and CDR2 from the germline V gene are MNHEY and SMNVEV (reference sequence). The CDR3 length is 14 residues. For the CDR3, the DNA is TGTGCCAGCAGTTATGGAGGGGCCCATTCACCCCTCCACTTT. Translated: CASSYGGAHSPLHF.

The rearrangement uses TRBV5-1 and TRBJ2-4, with TRBD1 identical over 9 bases. From germline, CDR1 is SGHRS and CDR2 YFSETQ. The CDR3 has 15 residues. J gave up 8 bases and V 4 bases, and 10 bases lay outside the gene matches. CDR3 amino acids: CASSSTGTGMDIQYF. The CDR3 coding sequence is TGCGCCAGCAGCAGCACCGGGACAGGGATGGACATTCAGTACTTC.